These T cell receptor beta chains were read from a single sample in a study of beta chain features in type 1 diabetes. Data came from immunoSEQ multiplex PCR; TCRdb stores just in-frame clones and leaves some out. The data contain 130,000 to 150,000 clones, about 13% of them seen just once; the ten biggest clones take up 1.3%. Sequenced material: central memory CD4+ T cells from blood. The source of these receptors is a young man with type 1 diabetes. CDR3s include the opening cysteine and the closing phenylalanine or tryptophan. The D gene is left open where the match is weak. Size is stated for part of the rows, as once, few or many counts, or as a class when the clone is expanded.

TRBV28,TRBD1,NA,TRBJ2-2,CASSLQGTGELFF,TGTGCCAGCAGTCTACAGGGGACCGGGGAGCTGTTTTTT
TRBV25-1,NA,many,TRBJ1-4,CASRGGVDEKLFF,TGTGCCAGCAGGGGAGGTGTGGATGAAAAACTGTTTTTT
TRBV25-1,NA,NA,TRBJ1-1,CASSLGNTEAFF,TGTGCCAGCAGTCTCGGTAACACTGAAGCTTTCTTT
TRBV7-2,NA,few,TRBJ2-5,CASSLGGQETQYF,TGTGCCAGCAGCTTAGGCGGGCAAGAGACCCAGTACTTC
TRBV7-9,NA,few,TRBJ2-2,CASSSSGVLGTGELFF,TGTGCCAGCAGCTCATCCGGGGTTCTAGGTACCGGGGAGCTGTTTTTT
TRBV4-2,NA,few,TRBJ1-2,CASSVGGDTRYGYTF,TGTGCCAGCAGTGTTGGGGGGGACACCCGATATGGCTACACCTTC
TRBV7-2,NA,NA,TRBJ2-5,CASSLEVGNQYF,TGTGCCAGCAGCTTAGAGGTGGGGAACCAGTACTTC
TRBV19,NA,medium-sized,TRBJ2-7,CASSIAGAYVQYF,TGTGCCAGTAGTATAGCAGGGGCCTACGTGCAGTACTTC
TRBV30,NA,NA,TRBJ1-4,CAWSKGVGEKLFF,TGTGCCTGGAGTAAAGGGGTCGGGGAAAAACTGTTTTTT
TRBV4-1,TRBD2,NA,TRBJ2-7,CASSPAGASYEQYF,TGCGCCAGCAGTCCAGCGGGGGCCTCCTACGAGCAGTACTTC
TRBV10-2,NA,NA,TRBJ2-1,CASSEPGMGNEQFF,TGCGCCAGCAGTGAGCCGGGGATGGGGAATGAGCAGTTCTTC
TRBV7-9,NA,NA,TRBJ1-2,CASSLGTANYGYTF,TGTGCCAGCAGCTTAGGGACGGCAAACTATGGCTACACCTTC
TRBV4-1,NA,few,TRBJ2-7,CASSQDPGSLGEQYF,TGCGCCAGCAGCCAAGATCCAGGTAGCTTGGGCGAGCAGTACTTC
TRBV7-3,NA,few,TRBJ2-6,CASSPGLSSGANVLTF,TGTGCCAGCAGCCCGGGACTGAGCTCTGGGGCCAACGTCCTGACTTTC
TRBV4-1,NA,few,TRBJ1-5,CASSQDHSQPQHF,TGCGCCAGCAGCCAAGATCATTCCCAGCCCCAGCATTTT